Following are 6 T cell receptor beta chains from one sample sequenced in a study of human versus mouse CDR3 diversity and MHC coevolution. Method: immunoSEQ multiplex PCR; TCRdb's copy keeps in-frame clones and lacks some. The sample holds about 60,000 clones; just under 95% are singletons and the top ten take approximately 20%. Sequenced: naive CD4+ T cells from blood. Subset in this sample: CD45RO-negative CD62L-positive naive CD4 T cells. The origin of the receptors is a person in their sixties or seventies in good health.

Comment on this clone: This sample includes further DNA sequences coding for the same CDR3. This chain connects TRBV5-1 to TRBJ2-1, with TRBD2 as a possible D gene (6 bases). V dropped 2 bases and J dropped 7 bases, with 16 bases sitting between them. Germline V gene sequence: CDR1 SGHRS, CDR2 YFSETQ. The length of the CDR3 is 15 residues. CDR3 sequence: CASSFRTGDGNEQFF. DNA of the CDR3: TGCGCCAGCAGCTTTCGGACGGGAGACGGGAATGAGCAGTTCTTC.

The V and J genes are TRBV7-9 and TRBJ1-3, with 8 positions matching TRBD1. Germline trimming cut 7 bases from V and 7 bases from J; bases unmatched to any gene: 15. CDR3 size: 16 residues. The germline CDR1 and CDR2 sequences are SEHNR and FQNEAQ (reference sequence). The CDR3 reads CASTKLPGQGGNTIYF. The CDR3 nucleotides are TGTGCCAGCACTAAACTCCCCGGACAGGGCGGCAACACCATATATTTT.

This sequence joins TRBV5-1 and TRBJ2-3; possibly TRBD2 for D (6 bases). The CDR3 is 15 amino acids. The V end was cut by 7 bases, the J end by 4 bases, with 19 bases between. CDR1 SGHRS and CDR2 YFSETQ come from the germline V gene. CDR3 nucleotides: TGCGCCAGCTGTTGGCGGGGCGCCACCTCAGATACGCAGTATTTT. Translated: CASCWRGATSDTQYF. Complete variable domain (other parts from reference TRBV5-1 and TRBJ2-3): KAGVTQTPRYLIKTRGQQVTLSCSPISGHRSVSWYQQTPGQGLQFLFEYFSETQRNKGNFPGRFSGRQFSNSRSEMNVSTLELGDSALYLCASCWRGATSDTQYFGPGTRLTVL.

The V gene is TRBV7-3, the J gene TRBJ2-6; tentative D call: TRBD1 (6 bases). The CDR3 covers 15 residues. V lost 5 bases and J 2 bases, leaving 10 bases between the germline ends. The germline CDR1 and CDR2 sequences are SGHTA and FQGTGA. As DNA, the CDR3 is TGTGCCAGCAGCGACGACAGGACTGGGGCCAACGTCCTGACTTTC. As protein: CASSDDRTGANVLTF.

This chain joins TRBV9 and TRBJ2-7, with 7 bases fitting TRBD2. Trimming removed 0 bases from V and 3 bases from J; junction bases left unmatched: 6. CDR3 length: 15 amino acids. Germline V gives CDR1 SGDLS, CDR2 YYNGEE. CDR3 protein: CASSVAAGESYEQYF. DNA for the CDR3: TGTGCCAGCAGCGTAGCGGCGGGAGAGAGCTACGAGCAGTACTTC.

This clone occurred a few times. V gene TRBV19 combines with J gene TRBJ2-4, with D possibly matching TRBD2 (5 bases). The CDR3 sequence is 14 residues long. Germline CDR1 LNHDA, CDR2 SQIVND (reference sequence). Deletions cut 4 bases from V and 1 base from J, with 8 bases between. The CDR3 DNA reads TGTGCCAGTAGTAACTGGGAGGCCAAAAACATTCAGTACTTC. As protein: CASSNWEAKNIQYF. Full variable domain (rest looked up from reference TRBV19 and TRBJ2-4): DGGITQSPKYLFRKEGQNVTLSCEQNLNHDAMYWYRQDPGQGLRLIYYSQIVNDFQKGDIAEGYSVSREKKESFPLTVTSAQKNPTAFYLCASSNWEAKNIQYFGAGTRLSVL.